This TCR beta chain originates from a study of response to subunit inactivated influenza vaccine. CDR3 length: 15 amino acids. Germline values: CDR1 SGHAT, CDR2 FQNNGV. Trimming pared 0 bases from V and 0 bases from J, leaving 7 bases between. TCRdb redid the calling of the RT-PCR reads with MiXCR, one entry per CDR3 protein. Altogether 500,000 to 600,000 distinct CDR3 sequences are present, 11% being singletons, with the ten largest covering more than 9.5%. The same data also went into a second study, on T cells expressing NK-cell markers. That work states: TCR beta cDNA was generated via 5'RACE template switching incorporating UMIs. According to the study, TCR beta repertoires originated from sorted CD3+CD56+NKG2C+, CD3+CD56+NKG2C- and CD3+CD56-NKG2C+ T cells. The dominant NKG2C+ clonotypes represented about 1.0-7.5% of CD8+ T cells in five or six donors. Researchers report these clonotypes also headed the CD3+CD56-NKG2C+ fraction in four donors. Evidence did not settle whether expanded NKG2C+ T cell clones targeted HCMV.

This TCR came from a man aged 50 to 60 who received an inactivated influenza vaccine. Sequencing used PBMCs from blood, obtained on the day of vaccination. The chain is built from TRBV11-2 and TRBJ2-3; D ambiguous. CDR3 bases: TGTGCCAGCAGCTTAGATGCCCCTAGCACAGATACGCAGTATTTT. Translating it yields CASSLDAPSTDTQYF.